One and the same sample provided the 4 T cell receptor beta chains below, sequenced in a study of liver allograft versus peripheral blood T cells. About the research overall: T cell receptor repertoires in transplanted livers were compared with those in recipients' peripheral blood.

Each CDR3 protein is one row after TCRdb ran MiXCR on the reads. This sample has 7,000 to 9,500 distinct CDR3 sequences; roughly a fifth occur once, and the top ten carry around 23%. All receptors come from a human patient who had a liver transplant. The graft donor may be the source of some T cells.

The chain links TRBV5-1 to TRBJ2-7; D could derive from TRBD1 or TRBD2 (5 bases each). The CDR3 spans 14 residues. The germline gives CDR1 SGHRS, CDR2 YFSETQ. V dropped 3 bases and J dropped 6 bases, with 16 bases sitting between them. CDR3: CASSWGIRFPEQYF. The CDR3 region has the DNA TGCGCCAGCAGCTGGGGGATCCGTTTCCCCGAGCAGTACTTC.

V is TRBV2 and J is TRBJ2-6; D is possibly TRBD2 (5 bases). Germline V gives CDR1 SNHLY, CDR2 FYNNEI. V was cut by 7 bases and J by 0 bases, with 16 bases left in between. CDR3 length: 17 amino acids. In DNA, the CDR3 is TGTGCCAGCATAGGTCCTAGCCCCCTCTCTGGGGCCAACGTCCTGACTTTC. Encoded protein: CASIGPSPLSGANVLTF. Combining the CDR3 with reference TRBV2 and TRBJ2-6 gives the whole variable domain EPEVTQTPSHQVTQMGQEVILRCVPISNHLYFYWYRQILGQKVEFLVSFYNNEISEKSEIFDDQFSVERPDGSNFTLKIRSTKLEDSAMYFCASIGPSPLSGANVLTFGAGSRLTVL.

This clonotype was recorded a few times. The chain uses TRBV15 and TRBJ1-2; the match to TRBD1 covers 9 bases. Trimming took 1 base from V and 8 from J; bases not matched to a gene: 5. Germline values: CDR1 LNHNV, CDR2 YYDKDF (reference sequence). There are 14 residues in the CDR3. This chain's CDR3 is CATSRVTGGLGYTF. The CDR3 DNA reads as TGTGCCACCAGCAGAGTAACAGGGGGCTTAGGCTACACCTTC.

This clonotype was counted between two and nine times. The V gene is TRBV5-6, the J gene TRBJ2-7; the D is unclear. This CDR3 contains 14 residues. The germline V gene has CDR1 SGHDT and CDR2 YYEEEE. V lost 6 bases and J lost 0, with 13 bases in between. The DNA for the CDR3 is TGTGCCAGCACATTAAAGGCCCCCTCCTACGAGCAGTACTTC. Translated, it gives CASTLKAPSYEQYF. Full variable domain (remainder filled in from reference TRBV5-6 and TRBJ2-7): DAGVTQSPTHLIKTRGQQVTLRCSPKSGHDTVSWYQQALGQGPQFIFQYYEEEERQRGNFPDRFSGHQFPNYSSELNVNALLLGDSALYLCASTLKAPSYEQYFGPGTRLTVT.